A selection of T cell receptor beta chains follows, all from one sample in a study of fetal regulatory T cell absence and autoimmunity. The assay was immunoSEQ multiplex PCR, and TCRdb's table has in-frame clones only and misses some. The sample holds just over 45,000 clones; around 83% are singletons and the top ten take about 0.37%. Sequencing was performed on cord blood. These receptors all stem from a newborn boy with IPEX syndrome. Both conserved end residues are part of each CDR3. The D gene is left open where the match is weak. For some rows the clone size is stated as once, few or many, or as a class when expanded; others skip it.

CDR3aa: CASSFFVGPIVGEQFF; CDR3nt: TGTGCCAGCAGCTTTTTCGTGGGGCCCATCGTCGGTGAGCAGTTCTTC; j_gene: TRBJ2-1; abundance: NA; d_gene: NA; v_gene: TRBV5-4
CDR3aa: CASSPGPTGYEQYF; CDR3nt: TGTGCCAGCAGCCCAGGCCCTACGGGTTACGAGCAGTACTTC; j_gene: TRBJ2-7; abundance: few; d_gene: NA; v_gene: TRBV11-2
CDR3aa: CASSLDSKNTEAFF; CDR3nt: TGTGCCAGCAGCTTGGACAGCAAGAACACTGAAGCTTTCTTT; j_gene: TRBJ1-1; abundance: NA; d_gene: NA; v_gene: TRBV5-3
CDR3aa: CARRGQSEGYTF; CDR3nt: TGTGCCAGGAGGGGACAGTCGGAGGGCTACACCTTC; j_gene: TRBJ1-2; abundance: NA; d_gene: TRBD1; v_gene: TRBV2
CDR3aa: CASGLVQGLVNEKLFF; CDR3nt: TGTGCTAGTGGTTTGGTACAGGGACTGGTTAATGAAAAACTGTTTTTT; j_gene: TRBJ1-4; abundance: once; d_gene: NA; v_gene: TRBV12-5
CDR3aa: CSARDDLGYTF; CDR3nt: TGCAGTGCTAGAGATGACCTAGGCTACACCTTC; j_gene: TRBJ1-2; abundance: NA; d_gene: NA; v_gene: TRBV20-1
CDR3aa: CASRQPGQTNTEAFF; CDR3nt: TGTGCCAGCAGACAACCGGGACAGACTAACACTGAAGCTTTCTTT; j_gene: TRBJ1-1; abundance: NA; d_gene: TRBD1; v_gene: TRBV5-4
CDR3aa: CASSFHTGELFF; CDR3nt: TGTGCCAGCAGCTTTCACACCGGGGAGCTGTTTTTT; j_gene: TRBJ2-2; abundance: few; d_gene: NA; v_gene: TRBV11-2
CDR3aa: CASSQQGSYTF; CDR3nt: TGTGCCAGCTCACAACAGGGTAGCTACACCTTC; j_gene: TRBJ1-2; abundance: NA; d_gene: NA; v_gene: TRBV18
CDR3aa: CASSPGAYSYEQYF; CDR3nt: TGTGCCAGCAGCCCAGGGGCCTACTCCTACGAGCAGTACTTC; j_gene: TRBJ2-7; abundance: NA; d_gene: NA; v_gene: TRBV28
CDR3aa: CAISRGGDTGELFF; CDR3nt: TGTGCCATCAGCAGGGGCGGGGACACCGGGGAGCTGTTTTTT; j_gene: TRBJ2-2; abundance: NA; d_gene: NA; v_gene: TRBV10-3
CDR3aa: CASSLGQTSYNEQFF; CDR3nt: TGCGCCAGCAGCTTGGGACAGACCTCCTACAATGAGCAGTTCTTC; j_gene: TRBJ2-1; abundance: NA; d_gene: NA; v_gene: TRBV5-1
CDR3aa: CASSSRDPATEQFF; CDR3nt: TGTGCCAGCAGCTCCCGGGACCCCGCAACGGAGCAGTTCTTC; j_gene: TRBJ2-1; abundance: NA; d_gene: NA; v_gene: TRBV11-3
CDR3aa: CASSQWDSEAFF; CDR3nt: TGTGCCAGCAGCCAATGGGACAGCGAAGCTTTCTTT; j_gene: TRBJ1-1; abundance: NA; d_gene: TRBD1; v_gene: TRBV7-9
CDR3aa: CASSQESDREDGNTIYF; CDR3nt: TGCGCCAGCAGCCAAGAGTCGGACAGGGAAGATGGAAACACCATATATTTT; j_gene: TRBJ1-3; abundance: NA; d_gene: TRBD1; v_gene: TRBV4-1
CDR3aa: CASSRGPGAGELFF; CDR3nt: TGTGCTAGCAGCCGAGGCCCTGGGGCCGGGGAGCTGTTTTTT; j_gene: TRBJ2-2; abundance: NA; d_gene: NA; v_gene: TRBV7-7
CDR3aa: CASSLFLQREDSGEQYF; CDR3nt: TGTGCCAGCAGTTTGTTCCTACAGCGGGAGGATAGCGGCGAGCAGTACTTC; j_gene: TRBJ2-7; abundance: few; d_gene: TRBD2; v_gene: TRBV5-5
CDR3aa: CASSEAALIDFIQYF; CDR3nt: TGTGCCAGCAGTGAAGCGGCCCTAATAGATTTCATTCAGTACTTC; j_gene: TRBJ2-4; abundance: NA; d_gene: NA; v_gene: TRBV6-1
CDR3aa: CASSQDLAEGTDTQYF; CDR3nt: TGTGCCAGCAGCCAAGATCTAGCGGAAGGCACAGATACGCAGTATTTT; j_gene: TRBJ2-3; abundance: NA; d_gene: TRBD2; v_gene: TRBV4-2
CDR3aa: CASSQVRDRRNEKLFF; CDR3nt: TGCGCCAGCAGCCAAGTCCGGGACAGGCGTAATGAAAAACTGTTTTTT; j_gene: TRBJ1-4; abundance: NA; d_gene: TRBD1; v_gene: TRBV4-1
CDR3aa: CASSSPTSGGPYDTQYF; CDR3nt: TGTGCCAGCAGTTCCCCGACTAGCGGGGGCCCATACGATACGCAGTATTTT; j_gene: TRBJ2-3; abundance: NA; d_gene: TRBD2; v_gene: TRBV27
CDR3aa: CASRRGGPGNEQFF; CDR3nt: TGTGCCAGCAGACGGGGGGGGCCGGGTAATGAGCAGTTCTTC; j_gene: TRBJ2-1; abundance: NA; d_gene: TRBD2; v_gene: TRBV6-6
CDR3aa: CASRSGLAGVDTQYF; CDR3nt: TGTGCCAGCAGGTCCGGACTAGCGGGGGTGGATACGCAGTATTTT; j_gene: TRBJ2-3; abundance: once; d_gene: TRBD2; v_gene: TRBV7-2
CDR3aa: CASSQYKGPNEKLFF; CDR3nt: TGTGCCAGCAGCCAATATAAGGGCCCTAATGAAAAACTGTTTTTT; j_gene: TRBJ1-4; abundance: NA; d_gene: NA; v_gene: TRBV16
CDR3aa: CASSISGDYGYTF; CDR3nt: TGTGCCAGTAGTATATCCGGGGACTATGGCTACACCTTC; j_gene: TRBJ1-2; abundance: NA; d_gene: NA; v_gene: TRBV19
CDR3aa: CASTGTASTGELFF; CDR3nt: TGTGCCAGTACAGGGACAGCCTCGACCGGGGAGCTGTTTTTT; j_gene: TRBJ2-2; abundance: few; d_gene: TRBD1; v_gene: TRBV6-6
CDR3aa: CASSLARGPDTQYF; CDR3nt: TGTGCCAGCAGCTTAGCCAGGGGGCCAGATACGCAGTATTTT; j_gene: TRBJ2-3; abundance: NA; d_gene: TRBD1; v_gene: TRBV7-8
CDR3aa: CASSWGGLTYEQYF; CDR3nt: TGTGCCAGCAGCTGGGGCGGACTTACCTACGAGCAGTACTTC; j_gene: TRBJ2-7; abundance: NA; d_gene: NA; v_gene: TRBV11-3
CDR3aa: CASRLAVESGTKFTGELFF; CDR3nt: TGTGCAAGTCGCTTAGCGGTTGAGTCCGGGACTAAATTCACCGGGGAGCTGTTTTTT; j_gene: TRBJ2-2; abundance: NA; d_gene: NA; v_gene: TRBV12-2
CDR3aa: CAWGIDTGELFF; CDR3nt: TGTGCCTGGGGGATAGACACCGGGGAGCTGTTTTTT; j_gene: TRBJ2-2; abundance: NA; d_gene: NA; v_gene: TRBV30
CDR3aa: CASSGTGGREKLFF; CDR3nt: TGTGCCAGCAGTGGTACAGGGGGCCGGGAAAAACTGTTTTTT; j_gene: TRBJ1-4; abundance: NA; d_gene: TRBD1; v_gene: TRBV27
CDR3aa: CASSQVPGGTEAFF; CDR3nt: TGCGCCAGCAGCCAAGTCCCAGGTGGCACTGAAGCTTTCTTT; j_gene: TRBJ1-1; abundance: NA; d_gene: NA; v_gene: TRBV4-1
CDR3aa: CASSIDRSRTDTQYF; CDR3nt: TGTGCCAGTAGTATAGACCGGTCGCGCACAGATACGCAGTATTTT; j_gene: TRBJ2-3; abundance: once; d_gene: NA; v_gene: TRBV19
CDR3aa: CASSKELCGDTDTQYF; CDR3nt: TGTGCCAGCAGCAAAGAATTGTGTGGGGACACAGATACGCAGTATTTT; j_gene: TRBJ2-3; abundance: NA; d_gene: NA; v_gene: TRBV21-1
CDR3aa: CSAFSHEQFF; CDR3nt: TGCAGTGCTTTTAGCCATGAGCAGTTCTTC; j_gene: TRBJ2-1; abundance: NA; d_gene: NA; v_gene: TRBV20-1
CDR3aa: CAISTSGRFSSYNEQFF; CDR3nt: TGTGCCATCTCCACTAGCGGGAGGTTCAGCTCCTACAATGAGCAGTTCTTC; j_gene: TRBJ2-1; abundance: NA; d_gene: TRBD2; v_gene: TRBV10-3
CDR3aa: CASRVQAYSNQPQHF; CDR3nt: TGTGCCAGCAGAGTCCAGGCATATAGCAATCAGCCCCAGCATTTT; j_gene: TRBJ1-5; abundance: NA; d_gene: NA; v_gene: TRBV6-1
CDR3aa: CASSLRLTAAYNEQFF; CDR3nt: TGTGCCAGCAGCTTAAGGTTGACAGCGGCCTACAATGAGCAGTTCTTC; j_gene: TRBJ2-1; abundance: NA; d_gene: NA; v_gene: TRBV11-3
CDR3aa: CASSLGQGDYEQYF; CDR3nt: TGCGCCAGCAGCTTGGGACAGGGGGATTACGAGCAGTACTTC; j_gene: TRBJ2-7; abundance: NA; d_gene: TRBD1; v_gene: TRBV5-1
CDR3aa: CSAGLAGGETQYF; CDR3nt: TGCAGCGCCGGACTAGCGGGAGGCGAGACCCAGTACTTC; j_gene: TRBJ2-5; abundance: NA; d_gene: TRBD2; v_gene: TRBV29-1
CDR3aa: CASSLDRGPKNEKLFF; CDR3nt: TGCGCCAGCAGCTTGGACAGGGGGCCGAAGAATGAAAAACTGTTTTTT; j_gene: TRBJ1-4; abundance: NA; d_gene: TRBD1; v_gene: TRBV5-1
CDR3aa: CASSKLARDGELFF; CDR3nt: TGTGCCAGTAGCAAACTAGCGAGGGACGGGGAGCTGTTTTTT; j_gene: TRBJ2-2; abundance: NA; d_gene: TRBD2; v_gene: TRBV19
CDR3aa: CASSPGQAETQYF; CDR3nt: TGTGCCAGCAGCCCGGGACAGGCAGAGACCCAGTACTTC; j_gene: TRBJ2-5; abundance: NA; d_gene: TRBD1; v_gene: TRBV6-6
CDR3aa: CASSPRTSGGYEQYF; CDR3nt: TGTGCCAGCAGCCCACGGACTAGCGGTGGCTACGAGCAGTACTTC; j_gene: TRBJ2-7; abundance: NA; d_gene: TRBD2; v_gene: TRBV7-2
CDR3aa: CASSLARAPNEKLFF; CDR3nt: TGTGCCAGCAGCTTGGCCAGAGCCCCCAATGAAAAACTGTTTTTT; j_gene: TRBJ1-4; abundance: NA; d_gene: NA; v_gene: TRBV5-6
CDR3aa: CASSRDSNQPQHF; CDR3nt: TGTGCCAGCAGCCGGGACAGCAATCAGCCCCAGCATTTT; j_gene: TRBJ1-5; abundance: few; d_gene: NA; v_gene: TRBV11-3
CDR3aa: CASSRDRGNYGYTF; CDR3nt: TGTGCCAGTAGTAGGGACAGGGGTAACTATGGCTACACCTTC; j_gene: TRBJ1-2; abundance: NA; d_gene: TRBD1; v_gene: TRBV19
CDR3aa: CASSSKRGSYNEQFF; CDR3nt: TGTGCCAGTTCCAGCAAGCGGGGTTCCTACAATGAGCAGTTCTTC; j_gene: TRBJ2-1; abundance: once; d_gene: TRBD2; v_gene: TRBV19
CDR3aa: CASSLARVNTEAFF; CDR3nt: TGTGCCAGCAGCTTAGCGAGGGTTAACACTGAAGCTTTCTTT; j_gene: TRBJ1-1; abundance: NA; d_gene: NA; v_gene: TRBV7-9